The TCR beta chain described here comes from a study of cytomegalovirus exposure and HLA in healthy donors. The CDR3 is 15 amino acids. CDR1 and CDR2 from the germline V gene are MNHNY and SVGAGI (reference sequence). Trimming took 0 bases from V and 8 from J, leaving 13 bases between them. This clone appeared a few times. PCR involved 60 Vbeta and 13 Jbeta primers. Profiling relied on immunoSEQ multiplex PCR, and the TCRdb table lists in-frame clones only, not all of them. This table holds around 130,000 clones, roughly 79% found once. This sequence joins TRBV6-6 and TRBJ1-4, with TRBD1 as a possible D gene (6 bases). The origin of this receptor is a woman younger than 35 in good health and CMV-seronegative. The sample was PBMCs. The CDR3 protein is CASSYSQGLSEKLFF. The CDR3 DNA is TGTGCCAGCAGTTACTCACAGGGCCTGAGCGAAAAACTGTTTTTT.